The clone carrying this TCR beta chain was recorded a few times. The CDR3 regions of TCR beta were amplified from RNA transcripts. First-round RT-PCR with HTBI primers amplified the TCR CDR3 region. TCRdb reanalysed the multiplex PCR reads using MiXCR and keeps one entry per CDR3 protein. This repertoire shows under 350,000 distinct CDR3 sequences, approximately 26% found once; its top ten account for approximately 30%. This CDR3 is built from 12 residues. V shed 6 bases and J shed 6 bases, with 12 bases lying between them. The data derive from a study of T cells in Graves' hyperthyroidism and ophthalmopathy. The hyperthyroidism was newly diagnosed and had lasted under 2 months; the patients were aged 18 to 65. The blood specimen was taken at initial hyperthyroidism diagnosis, before any ophthalmopathy symptoms.

Sequenced: blood. The clonotype was recovered from a man aged 35 to 55 with Graves' hyperthyroidism that later progressed to Graves' ophthalmopathy. The chain carries TRBV12-3 or TRBV12-4 and TRBJ2-7; D is ambiguous. CDR3 in amino acids: CASSLPFTEQYF. The CDR3 nucleotides are TGTGCCAGCAGCTTACCGTTCACCGAGCAGTACTTC.